These 25 T cell receptor beta chains share one sample of origin, sequenced in a study of tumor-infiltrating lymphocytes in primary liver carcinoma. Out of unsorted whole blood came the blood RNA, and germline DNA was extracted as well. With around 500 ng total RNA as template and a constant-region primer, TCR beta cDNA was made. Three nested multiplex PCR rounds, a slightly modified ARM-PCR method, built the TCR beta libraries. The first two PCR rounds used TRBV1-TRBV30 primers with a Cbeta primer, 10 cycles each. One entry per CDR3 protein, called by TCRdb with MiXCR from the multiplex PCR reads. The table has fewer than 400,000 distinct CDR3 sequences, 50% to 75% seen once. Sequencing was performed on peripheral blood. All receptors come from a woman in her 30s with primary liver carcinoma and hepatitis B virus infection.

On this clonotype itself: A read error may be the cause here, since a much bigger clone is one base away. The rearrangement links TRBV29-1 to TRBJ2-3; a possible D gene is TRBD2 (5 bases). Germline CDR1 SQVTM, CDR2 ANQGSEA. The CDR3 loop spans 15 amino acids. Trimming took off 5 bases at V and 6 bases at J, with 21 bases between the two ends. The CDR3 nucleotides read TGCAGCGTTCCAGCGACTAACGGGATGGGGGATACGCAGTATTTT. Translation gives CSVPATNGMGDTQYF.

This chain uses TRBV5-5 with TRBJ1-2; D call uncertain. The germline gives CDR1 SGHKS, CDR2 YYEKEE (reference sequence). The CDR3 is made up of 12 amino acids. The V end was cut by 4 bases, the J end by 4 bases, with 8 bases between. In DNA form, the CDR3 reads TGTGCCAGCAGCGAAGATAGCTATGGCTACACCTTC. This translates into CASSEDSYGYTF.

This clonotype has a handful of counts. V and J are TRBV12-3 or TRBV12-4 and TRBJ1-6; D is ambiguous. V lost 4 bases and J lost 9, with 13 bases in between. There are 14 residues in the CDR3. CDR3 amino acids: CASSSPGSGSPLHF. In nucleotides, the CDR3 is TGTGCCAGCAGTTCCCCGGGGTCGGGTTCACCCCTCCACTTT.

In regard to this clonotype: Compared with germline, one end of the junction differs, possibly owing to a read error. This chain joins TRBV11-2 and TRBJ1-2; D unclear. The CDR3 runs 13 residues. Germline CDR1 and CDR2: SGHAT and FQNNGV. Here the CDR3 DNA reads TGTGTCAGCAGGCATGCCCCTAACTATGGTTACACCTTC. This gives the protein CVSRHAPNYGYTF.

The V gene is TRBV5-5, the J gene TRBJ2-5, with D unclear. The V end lost 5 bases, the J end lost 2 bases, and 19 bases lay between the germline ends. Per germline, CDR1 SGHKS and CDR2 YYEKEE (reference sequence). This CDR3 has 16 amino acids. In DNA form, the CDR3 reads TGTGCCAGCAGTCCAACCGGGCCCAGGCGTCAAGAGACCCAGTACTTC. Translating gives CASSPTGPRRQETQYF.

The chain links TRBV5-5 to TRBJ1-3, with D hard to call. The CDR3 has 15 amino acids. V was pared by 4 bases and J by 3 bases, with 14 bases between. The germline gives CDR1 SGHKS, CDR2 YYEKEE (reference sequence). The CDR3, as DNA: TGTGCCAGCAGCCGTACGACTAATCTTGGAAACACCATATATTTT. Protein: CASSRTTNLGNTIYF.

The J gene is TRBJ1-2, the V gene TRBV24-1; D possibly corresponds to TRBD1 (5 bases). From germline, CDR1 is KGHDR and CDR2 SFDVKD. V was pared by 2 bases and J by 4 bases, with 16 bases between. The CDR3 covers 16 residues. CDR3 in amino acids: CATSDWREEGFYGYTF. The DNA of the CDR3 is TGTGCCACCAGTGATTGGCGTGAGGAGGGGTTCTATGGCTACACCTTC.

In its sample, this clonotype was seen many times. The V and J genes are TRBV6-2 or TRBV6-3 and TRBJ1-2; D remains ambiguous. Trimming took off 5 bases at V and 1 base at J, with 2 bases between the two ends. The CDR3 has 11 residues. Germline lookup yields CDR1 MNHEY and CDR2 SVGEGT. The chain's CDR3 is CASSRNYGYTF. Written as DNA, the CDR3 is TGTGCCAGCAGTCGTAACTATGGCTACACCTTC.

CDR3 in DNA: TGTGCCAGCAAGTCCTCGACAGGAATCACTGAAGCTTTCTTT. This encodes CASKSSTGITEAFF. The chain uses TRBV7-9 and TRBJ1-1; D is perhaps TRBD1 (6 bases). Germline CDR1 and CDR2: SEHNR and FQNEAQ (reference sequence). The ends were cut back, 7 bases at V and 4 bases at J, with 16 bases in the middle. The CDR3 runs to 14 residues.

The sample holds one count of this clonotype. The junction and the germline gene differ at one end; a read error may be behind it. V is TRBV6-6 and J is TRBJ2-1; D gene uncertain. The germline V gene has CDR1 MNHNY and CDR2 SVGAGI (reference sequence). CDR3 length equals 15 residues. The CDR3, as DNA: TGTGCCAGCAGTCCCCCTGACGACCTCTACGATGAGCAGTTCTTC. Translation gives CASSPPDDLYDEQFF.

This clonotype occurred many times. The chain is built from TRBV11-2 and TRBJ2-1; no definite D call. The V gene's germline CDR1 is SGHAT and CDR2 FQNNGV. Trimming left V 3 bases short and J 5 bases short, with 11 bases between. This CDR3 spans 14 amino acids. DNA for the CDR3: TGTGCCAGCAGCTTTGGACCAGCGAACAATGAGCAGTTCTTC. Translation gives CASSFGPANNEQFF.

This clonotype showed up many times. The chain carries TRBV4-3 and TRBJ2-1; no firm D call. The CDR3 contains 15 residues. The V end was cut by 0 bases, the J end by 4 bases, with 10 bases between. Germline V CDR1 and CDR2: LGHNA, YSLEER. The CDR3 here is CASSQDGNRYNEQFF. For the CDR3, the DNA is TGCGCCAGCAGCCAAGATGGCAACAGATACAATGAGCAGTTCTTC.

This clonotype has ten or more counts. J is TRBJ1-1 and V is TRBV6-5; D is possibly TRBD1 (5 bases). Per germline, CDR1 MNHEY and CDR2 SVGAGI. The CDR3 runs to 14 residues. The V and J ends lost 9 bases and 1 base respectively, with 15 bases between them. For the CDR3, the DNA is TGTGCCAGTCAAGGGGCCGGTAAGAACACTGAAGCTTTCTTT. Translating it yields CASQGAGKNTEAFF.

V usage is TRBV6-1 and J usage is TRBJ2-3; D remains unclear. Germline V CDR1 and CDR2: MNHNS, SASEGT. Trimming left V 4 bases short and J 5 bases short, with 10 bases between. The CDR3 is made up of 13 amino acids. This CDR3 is CASSVSYRDTQYF. As DNA, the CDR3 is TGTGCCAGCAGTGTCTCTTATCGAGATACGCAGTATTTT.

This sequence joins TRBV29-1 and TRBJ1-1, with 8 bases lining up with TRBD1. Germline V CDR1 and CDR2: SQVTM, ANQGSEA. CDR3 size: 11 residues. Germline trimming cut 6 bases from V and 5 bases from J; bases unmatched to any gene: 2. CDR3 DNA: TGCAGCGTGGACAGGGCGACTGAAGCTTTCTTT. Translation gives CSVDRATEAFF. The complete variable domain, with remaining parts taken from reference TRBV29-1 and TRBJ1-1, reads SAVISQKPSRDICQRGTSLTIQCQVDSQVTMMFWYRQQPGQSLTLIATANQGSEATYESGFVIDKFPISRPNLTFSTLTVSNMSPEDSSIYLCSVDRATEAFFGQGTRLTVV.

Remarks on this clonotype: Being one base from a much bigger clone, this may be a read error. The conserved phenylalanine or tryptophan normally closing the CDR3 is absent here, so this likely arose from a read error. The V and J genes are TRBV4-1 and TRBJ1-2; D is undetermined. The CDR3 spans 15 residues. Germline values: CDR1 MGHRA, CDR2 YSYEKL. V was pared by 1 base and J by 8 bases, with 17 bases between. CDR3 in amino acids: CASSQASGVLSGYTI. The DNA for the CDR3 is TGCGCCAGCAGCCAAGCGTCAGGTGTGCTATCAGGCTACACCATC.

The sample holds many counts of this clonotype. The gene calls are TRBV4-1 and TRBJ2-4, with D possibly TRBD1 on 6 matching bases. Germline V lookup: CDR1 MGHRA, CDR2 YSYEKL. The V end lost 4 bases, the J end lost 5 bases, and 12 bases lay between the germline ends. The CDR3 length is 14 residues. CDR3 amino acids: CASSPSSGENIQYF. CDR3 coding DNA: TGCGCCAGCAGCCCCAGCTCAGGGGAAAACATTCAGTACTTC.

A remark on this clonotype: Since a much larger clone is just one base distant, this may be a read error. The V and J genes are TRBV6-2 or TRBV6-3 and TRBJ2-5; D is unclear. The CDR3 sequence is 14 residues long. The germline CDR1 and CDR2 sequences are MNHEY and SVGEGT. For the CDR3, the DNA is TGTGCCAGCAGTTACGACATGTACCAAGAGATCCAGTACTTC. As protein: CASSYDMYQEIQYF.

The chain couples TRBV12-3 or TRBV12-4 to TRBJ1-5; unclear D gene. The CDR3 runs 14 residues. Between the trimmed V and J ends, which lost 3 bases and 9 bases, there was a span of 15 bases. CDR3 DNA sequence: TGTGCCAGCAGTTTGGGTCCGGTTTTTGTGCCCCAGCATTTT. Encoded protein: CASSLGPVFVPQHF.

The J gene is TRBJ2-3, the V gene TRBV12-3 or TRBV12-4; 9 bases are a match to TRBD1. V dropped 3 bases and J dropped 1; count of bases not matched to a gene: 8. The CDR3 length is 17 residues. In DNA form, the CDR3 reads TGTGCCAGCAGTTTGTGGACAGGGGAGTTTGGCACAGATACGCAGTATTTT. Protein product: CASSLWTGEFGTDTQYF.

This clonotype was recorded at least ten times. The chain recombines TRBV29-1 with TRBJ1-3, with D maybe TRBD1 (6 bases). The CDR3 is 16 amino acids. Germline V gene data show CDR1 as SQVTM and CDR2 as ANQGSEA. V lost 0 bases to trimming and J lost 4 bases, with 16 bases between them. The CDR3 protein is CSVEDSRAGEGNTIYF. The CDR3 DNA reads as TGCAGCGTTGAAGACTCCCGCGCAGGGGAGGGAAACACCATATATTTT.

This clonotype was observed a handful of times. The chain links TRBV28 to TRBJ2-5; maybe TRBD1 (6 bases). CDR3 length equals 14 residues. V was pared by 3 bases and J by 7 bases, with 15 bases between. Germline assignment: CDR1 MDHEN and CDR2 SYDVKM. The CDR3 region is CASSLTDIRGTQYF. CDR3 DNA: TGTGCCAGCAGTTTGACAGACATCAGGGGGACCCAGTACTTC.

With regard to this clonotype: Germline and junction disagree at one end, which may indicate a read error. V and J are TRBV4-1 and TRBJ2-1, with D possibly being TRBD2 (5 bases). CDR1 MGHRA and CDR2 YSYEKL come from the germline V gene. The CDR3 is 15 residues long. This CDR3 reads CASSQTVLDPNEQLF. The CDR3 DNA follows: TGCGCCAGCAGCCAAACTGTACTAGATCCAAATGAGCAGCTCTTC.

The chain links TRBV28 to TRBJ1-2; TRBD1 agrees at 7 bases. The CDR3 runs to 15 residues. CDR1 and CDR2 (germline): MDHEN, SYDVKM. The V gene end was trimmed by 6 bases and the J gene end by 10 bases; junction bases not matched to a gene: 17. The CDR3 sequence: CASREWGGTAGDYTF. As DNA, the CDR3 is TGTGCCAGCAGAGAATGGGGAGGGACAGCGGGTGACTACACCTTC.

In its sample, this clonotype was seen a few times. The chain uses TRBV7-9 and TRBJ2-5; the D gene could be TRBD1 or TRBD2 (6 bases each). CDR1 is SEHNR and CDR2 is FQNEAQ in the germline V gene (reference sequence). V shed 10 bases and J shed 4 bases, with 25 bases lying between them. The CDR3 totals 16 residues. The CDR3 coding sequence is TGTGCCACCGGGGGAGTAACCAGGGGTGGAGGAGAGACCCAGTACTTC. Its translation: CATGGVTRGGGETQYF.